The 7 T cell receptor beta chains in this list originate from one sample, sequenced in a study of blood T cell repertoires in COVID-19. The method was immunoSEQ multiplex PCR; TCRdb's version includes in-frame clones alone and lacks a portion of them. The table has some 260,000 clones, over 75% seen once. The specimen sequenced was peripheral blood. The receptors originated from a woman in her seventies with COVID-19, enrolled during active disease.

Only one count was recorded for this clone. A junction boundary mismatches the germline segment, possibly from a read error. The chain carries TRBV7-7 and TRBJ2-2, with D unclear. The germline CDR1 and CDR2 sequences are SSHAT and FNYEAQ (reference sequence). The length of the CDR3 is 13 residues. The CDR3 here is CASSLDSPGELFF. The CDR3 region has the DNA TGTGCTAGCAGCTTAGATAGTCCCGGGGAGCTGTTTTTT.

This CDR3 is CASSAIFLAGQEQFF. CDR3 DNA: TGTGCCAGCAGTGCTATATTCCTAGCGGGTCAGGAGCAGTTCTTC. This chain joins TRBV6-4 and TRBJ2-1; 8 bases are a match to TRBD2. V lost 4 bases to trimming and J lost 10 bases; unmatched junction nucleotides: 12. The CDR3 spans 15 residues. Germline loops: CDR1 MRHNA, CDR2 SNTAGT.

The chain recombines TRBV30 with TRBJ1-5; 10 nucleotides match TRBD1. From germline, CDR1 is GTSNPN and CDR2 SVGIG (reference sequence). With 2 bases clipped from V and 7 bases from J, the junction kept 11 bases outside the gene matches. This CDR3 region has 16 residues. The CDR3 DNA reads TGTGCCTGGAGTCCATCGACAGGGGGCTCGGGGCAGCCCCAGCATTTT. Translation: CAWSPSTGGSGQPQHF.

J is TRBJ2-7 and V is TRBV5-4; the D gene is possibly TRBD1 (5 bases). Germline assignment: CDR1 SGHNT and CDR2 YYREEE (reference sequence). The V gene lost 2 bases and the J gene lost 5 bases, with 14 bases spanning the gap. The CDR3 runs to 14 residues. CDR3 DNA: TGTGCCAGCAGCTTCCCGGCAGGGTTGAACGAGCAGTACTTC. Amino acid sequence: CASSFPAGLNEQYF.

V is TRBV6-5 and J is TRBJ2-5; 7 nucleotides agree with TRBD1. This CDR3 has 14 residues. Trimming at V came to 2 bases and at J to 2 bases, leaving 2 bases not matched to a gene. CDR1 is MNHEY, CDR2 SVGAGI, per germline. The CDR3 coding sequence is TGTGCCAGCAGTTACGGGGACAGACAAGAGACCCAGTACTTC. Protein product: CASSYGDRQETQYF.

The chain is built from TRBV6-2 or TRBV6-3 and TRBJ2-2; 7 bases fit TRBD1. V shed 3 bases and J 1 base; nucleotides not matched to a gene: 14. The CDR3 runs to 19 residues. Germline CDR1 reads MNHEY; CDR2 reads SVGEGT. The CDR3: CASSYQFSRGGLNTGELFF. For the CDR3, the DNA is TGTGCCAGCAGTTATCAGTTTTCAAGAGGGGGCTTGAACACCGGGGAGCTGTTTTTT.

The CDR3 reads CASSLSGHSANYGYTF. CDR3 bases: TGTGCCAGCAGCTTAAGTGGGCATTCCGCTAACTATGGCTACACCTTC. The gene calls are TRBV7-9 and TRBJ1-2; D not resolved. The CDR3 runs to 16 residues. The germline CDR1 and CDR2 sequences are SEHNR and FQNEAQ (reference sequence). Trimming left V 2 bases short and J 0 bases short, with 13 bases between.